This T cell receptor (beta chain) appears in the sequencing data of a study of blood T cell repertoires in COVID-19. V was cut by 1 base and J by 5 bases, with 15 bases left in between. From germline, CDR1 is LGHDT and CDR2 YNNKEL (reference sequence). The CDR3 has 17 residues. Per the study methods: Counts of nucleated cells, estimated from reference gene primer amplification, were obtained. TCRdb's copy holds only in-frame clones and misses some; the assay was immunoSEQ multiplex PCR. The V and J calls and clone size come from that table; D and trimming were worked out from the DNA. The sample carries 250,000 to 300,000 clones, 80% to 90% recorded once. Recruitment covered about two dozen US areas and drew participants whose ages spanned about 18 to 95 years. Before being deemed recovered, Cohort 3 donors had two negative PCRs, clearance, or symptom resolution.

The chain combines TRBV3-1 (or the pseudogene TRBV3-2) with TRBJ1-6, with D possibly TRBD1 on 6 matching bases. This receptor was obtained from a woman between 45 and 65 years old who had recovered from COVID-19. Sequencing used PBMCs or T cells enriched from blood (not recorded which). The CDR3 nucleotides are TGTGCCAGCAGCCAAGCCGCCCGACAGGCCAATAATTCACCCCTCCACTTT. Translated, it gives CASSQAARQANNSPLHF.